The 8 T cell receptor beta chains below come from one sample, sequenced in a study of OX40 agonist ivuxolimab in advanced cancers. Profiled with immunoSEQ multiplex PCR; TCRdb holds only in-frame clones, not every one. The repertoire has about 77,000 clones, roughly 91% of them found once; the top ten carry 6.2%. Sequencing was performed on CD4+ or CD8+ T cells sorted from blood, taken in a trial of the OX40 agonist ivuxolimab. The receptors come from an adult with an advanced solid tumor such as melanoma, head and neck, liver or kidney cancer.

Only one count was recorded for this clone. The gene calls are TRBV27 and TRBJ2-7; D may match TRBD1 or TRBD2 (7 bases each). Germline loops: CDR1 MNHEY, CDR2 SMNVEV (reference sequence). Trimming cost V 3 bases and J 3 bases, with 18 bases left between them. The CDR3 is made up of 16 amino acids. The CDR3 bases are TGTGCCAGCAGTTTTGTGGGAGGGGGACAGCACTACGAGCAGTACTTC. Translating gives CASSFVGGGQHYEQYF.

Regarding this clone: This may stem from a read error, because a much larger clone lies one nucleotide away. This chain's CDR3 is CASSSSRARSLSEQYF. The CDR3 DNA reads as TGTGCCAGCAGCTCGAGCAGGGCCAGATCGTTGAGCGAGCAGTACTTC. The chain is built from TRBV5-6 and TRBJ2-7; possibly TRBD1 for D (5 bases). Trimming shortened V by 3 bases and J by 6 bases, and 22 bases separated the two germline ends. There are 16 residues in the CDR3. Germline CDR1 reads SGHDT; CDR2 reads YYEEEE.

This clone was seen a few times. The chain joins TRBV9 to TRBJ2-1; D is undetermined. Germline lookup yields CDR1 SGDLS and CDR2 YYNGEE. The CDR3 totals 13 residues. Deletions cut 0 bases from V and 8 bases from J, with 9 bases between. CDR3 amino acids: CASSVVLDDEQFF. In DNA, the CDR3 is TGTGCCAGCAGCGTAGTCCTAGACGATGAGCAGTTCTTC.

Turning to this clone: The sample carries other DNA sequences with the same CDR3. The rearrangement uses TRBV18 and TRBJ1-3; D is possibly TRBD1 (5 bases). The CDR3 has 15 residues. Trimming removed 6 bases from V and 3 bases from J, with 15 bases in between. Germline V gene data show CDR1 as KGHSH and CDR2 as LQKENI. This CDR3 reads CASSPTGGSGNTIYF. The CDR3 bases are TGTGCCAGCTCCCCCACTGGGGGTAGTGGAAACACCATATATTTT.

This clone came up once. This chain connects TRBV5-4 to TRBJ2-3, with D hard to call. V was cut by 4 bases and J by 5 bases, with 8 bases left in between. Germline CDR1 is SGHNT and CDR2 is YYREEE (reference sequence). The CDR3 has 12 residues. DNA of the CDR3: TGTGCCAGCAGCCTGCAGGAAGATACGCAGTATTTT. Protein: CASSLQEDTQYF.

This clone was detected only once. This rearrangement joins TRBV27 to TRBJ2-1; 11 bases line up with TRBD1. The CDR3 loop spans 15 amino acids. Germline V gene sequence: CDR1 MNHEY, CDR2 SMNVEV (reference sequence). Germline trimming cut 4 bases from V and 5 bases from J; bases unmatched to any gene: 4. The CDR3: CASSSGQGAHNEQFF. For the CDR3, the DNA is TGTGCCAGCAGTTCAGGACAGGGGGCCCACAATGAGCAGTTCTTC.

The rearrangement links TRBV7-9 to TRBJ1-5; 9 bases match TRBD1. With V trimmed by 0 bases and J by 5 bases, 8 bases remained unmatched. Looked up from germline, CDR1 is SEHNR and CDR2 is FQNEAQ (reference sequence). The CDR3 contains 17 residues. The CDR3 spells CASSLARRTGEYQPQHF. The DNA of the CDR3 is TGTGCCAGCAGCTTAGCGCGGCGGACAGGGGAATATCAGCCCCAGCATTTT.

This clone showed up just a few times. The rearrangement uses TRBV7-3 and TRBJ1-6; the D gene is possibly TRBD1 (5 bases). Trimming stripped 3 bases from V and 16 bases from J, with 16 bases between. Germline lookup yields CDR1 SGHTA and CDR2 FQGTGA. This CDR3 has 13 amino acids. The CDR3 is CASSFTPGDLLHF. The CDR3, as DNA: TGTGCCAGCAGCTTTACCCCGGGGGACCTACTCCACTTT.